This TCR beta chain came from a study of blood T cell repertoires in COVID-19. Produced via immunoSEQ multiplex PCR; TCRdb's table is partial and in-frame only. The sample yields 100,000 to 150,000 clones, under 80% seen once. This clone appeared a few times. Trimming pared 5 bases from V and 7 bases from J, leaving 11 bases between. CDR3 size: 13 residues. Germline V gene sequence: CDR1 LNHDA, CDR2 SQIVND (reference sequence). The sequenced sample consisted of peripheral blood. This chain joins TRBV19 and TRBJ2-2; D perhaps matches TRBD1 (5 bases). The TCR originated in a man in his 70s with acute or convalescent COVID-19. DNA for the CDR3: TGTGCCAGTAGTCCGACAGTCCACGGGGAGCTGTTTTTT. The encoded protein is CASSPTVHGELFF.